This T cell receptor beta chain is drawn from a study of T cells after yellow fever vaccination. Germline V lookup: CDR1 DFQATT, CDR2 SNEGSKA (reference sequence). The CDR3 has 13 residues. V was pared by 6 bases and J by 4 bases, with 15 bases between. For this clonotype: As yet, its antigen is unknown.

TCRdb itself ran the 5' RACE reads through MiXCR, one entry per CDR3 protein. The table records about 300,000 distinct CDR3 sequences, approximately 8% of them present only once. Study-level findings and limits: A secondary response was less intense yet reached its peak sooner, at day 5 versus 15.

The chain has TRBV20-1 and TRBJ1-2, with TRBD1 as a possible D gene (6 bases). The TCR originated in a man aged 18 to 35 who received the YFV17D yellow fever vaccine. The specimen comprised CD4+ T cells sorted from PBMCs, sampled 5 days after the yellow fever booster vaccination. CDR3 sequence reads: CSAGGQDSYGYTF. The CDR3 coding sequence is TGCAGTGCCGGGGGCCAGGACTCCTATGGCTACACCTTC.